The T cell receptor beta chain described here comes from a study of T cell responses to AZD1222 COVID-19 vaccine. Study information: Doses given second, at about 4 or about 12 weeks, were pooled. Findings and limits, study-wide: White British ancestry dominated among donors, who included more females, and clonal diversity was possibly underestimated. The study found vaccine-associated CD4 TCRs spanning spike, dominant at 160-218 and 743-854. Only six AZD1222 recipients tested seropositive at baseline.

In the case of this clone: Its antigen is not identified.

Assay used: immunoSEQ multiplex PCR; TCRdb lists only in-frame clones, some missing. This sample has 150,000 to 180,000 clones, with around nine tenths found just once. The germline gives CDR1 SGHVS, CDR2 FNYEAQ. This CDR3 is 16 amino acids long. V shed 5 bases and J shed 4 bases, with 20 bases lying between them. The origin of this receptor is an adult in good health. The sample here was peripheral blood, taken on day 0 of AZD1222 vaccination. The rearrangement uses TRBV7-6 and TRBJ1-2, with D hard to call. The CDR3 DNA sequence: TGTGCCAGCAGCCCAAACCCTGAACCGAATCTCTATGGCTACACCTTC. This translates into CASSPNPEPNLYGYTF.